The next 9 T cell receptor beta chains were all read from a single sample in a study of cytomegalovirus exposure and HLA in healthy donors. The PCR used 60 Vbeta and 13 Jbeta primers. The assay was immunoSEQ multiplex PCR, and TCRdb's table has in-frame clones only and misses some. The sample has over 100,000 clones, roughly 75% seen once. The sequenced sample consisted of PBMCs. All receptors come from a woman in her thirties or forties in good health and CMV-seronegative.

V is TRBV27 and J is TRBJ2-1, with 9 bases aligning to TRBD1. CDR3 length: 15 residues. V shed 4 bases, J shed 7 bases, and the junction held 8 bases outside the gene matches. The germline V gene encodes CDR1 MNHEY and CDR2 SMNVEV (reference sequence). The CDR3 region has the DNA TGTGCCAGCAGTTCTGGCGTACAGGGGGCGAATGAGCAGTTCTTC. As protein: CASSSGVQGANEQFF.

This chain connects TRBV4-3 to TRBJ2-7; weak D call: TRBD1 (5 bases). The CDR3 runs to 17 residues. CDR1 is LGHNA, CDR2 YSLEER, per germline. Deletions cut 1 base from V and 2 bases from J, with 18 bases between. DNA of the CDR3: TGCGCCAGCAGCCAAGCTCTCGGCCAGGGAAATACCTACGAGCAGTACTTC. It is translated as CASSQALGQGNTYEQYF.

The V gene is TRBV11-2, the J gene TRBJ2-5, with TRBD2 matching over 7 bases. The CDR3 is made up of 14 amino acids. Germline trimming cut 5 bases from V and 5 bases from J; bases unmatched to any gene: 8. Looked up from germline, CDR1 is SGHAT and CDR2 is FQNNGV. The DNA of the CDR3 is TGTGCCAGCAGCCCCAGCCGGGGAGGGGAGACCCAGTACTTC. It is translated as CASSPSRGGETQYF. Full variable domain (remainder filled in from reference TRBV11-2 and TRBJ2-5): EAGVAQSPRYKIIEKRQSVAFWCNPISGHATLYWYQQILGQGPKLLIQFQNNGVVDDSQLPKDRFSAERLKGVDSTLKIQPAKLEDSAVYLCASSPSRGGETQYFGPGTRLLVL.

V gene TRBV30 combines with J gene TRBJ1-2, with 8 bases fitting TRBD1. The CDR3 is 15 residues long. Germline CDR1 GTSNPN, CDR2 SVGIG (reference sequence). V lost 3 bases to trimming and J lost 4 bases; unmatched junction nucleotides: 10. Written as DNA, the CDR3 is TGTGCCTGGAGCAGGCAGGGGGCATGGGGCTATGGCTACACCTTC. Translated: CAWSRQGAWGYGYTF.

The CDR3 coding sequence is TGTGCCAGCATCATGGCCCCCGGGTCCTATGGCTACACCTTC. The encoded protein is CASIMAPGSYGYTF. The gene calls are TRBV28 and TRBJ1-2; D is unresolved. V was trimmed by 7 bases and J by 4 bases, leaving 16 bases between them. The CDR3 runs 14 residues. The germline gives CDR1 MDHEN, CDR2 SYDVKM.

This clone has only a few counts. This rearrangement joins TRBV11-2 to TRBJ2-1; 8 bases agree with TRBD2. There are 15 residues in the CDR3. The germline V gene has CDR1 SGHAT and CDR2 FQNNGV. V trimming: 2 bases; J trimming: 7 bases; junction bases outside the gene matches: 7. The CDR3 DNA reads as TGTGCCAGCAGCTTAATCGTCGGGAGGGGTAATGAGCAGTTCTTC. This codes for CASSLIVGRGNEQFF. Drawing the rest from reference TRBV11-2 and TRBJ2-1, the complete variable domain is EAGVAQSPRYKIIEKRQSVAFWCNPISGHATLYWYQQILGQGPKLLIQFQNNGVVDDSQLPKDRFSAERLKGVDSTLKIQPAKLEDSAVYLCASSLIVGRGNEQFFGPGTRLTVL.

This CDR3 reads CASSPTPDLPSTDTQYF. The CDR3 nucleotides read TGCGCCAGCAGCCCTACACCTGACTTGCCTAGCACAGATACGCAGTATTTT. This rearrangement joins TRBV5-1 to TRBJ2-3; D unclear. Looked up from germline, CDR1 is SGHRS and CDR2 is YFSETQ. CDR3 length: 17 residues. The V and J ends lost 4 bases and 0 bases respectively, with 18 bases between them.

J is TRBJ2-3 and V is TRBV27, with TRBD2 identical over 7 bases. Germline-derived CDR1 and CDR2 are MNHEY and SMNVEV (reference sequence). V trimming: 1 base; J trimming: 6 bases; junction bases outside the gene matches: 7. The CDR3 covers 15 residues. The CDR3 protein is CASSLWREYVDTQYF. In nucleotides, the CDR3 is TGTGCCAGCAGTTTATGGCGGGAGTATGTGGATACGCAGTATTTT.

The gene calls are TRBV6-6 and TRBJ2-5; TRBD2 matches at 15 bases. Per germline, CDR1 MNHNY and CDR2 SVGAGI (reference sequence). The ends lost 7 bases at V and 11 bases at J; junction bases unmatched: 5. The CDR3 is 13 residues long. CDR3 nucleotide sequence: TGTGCCAGCACGGGACTAGCGGGAGGAGAGCAGTACTTC. Translated, it gives CASTGLAGGEQYF.